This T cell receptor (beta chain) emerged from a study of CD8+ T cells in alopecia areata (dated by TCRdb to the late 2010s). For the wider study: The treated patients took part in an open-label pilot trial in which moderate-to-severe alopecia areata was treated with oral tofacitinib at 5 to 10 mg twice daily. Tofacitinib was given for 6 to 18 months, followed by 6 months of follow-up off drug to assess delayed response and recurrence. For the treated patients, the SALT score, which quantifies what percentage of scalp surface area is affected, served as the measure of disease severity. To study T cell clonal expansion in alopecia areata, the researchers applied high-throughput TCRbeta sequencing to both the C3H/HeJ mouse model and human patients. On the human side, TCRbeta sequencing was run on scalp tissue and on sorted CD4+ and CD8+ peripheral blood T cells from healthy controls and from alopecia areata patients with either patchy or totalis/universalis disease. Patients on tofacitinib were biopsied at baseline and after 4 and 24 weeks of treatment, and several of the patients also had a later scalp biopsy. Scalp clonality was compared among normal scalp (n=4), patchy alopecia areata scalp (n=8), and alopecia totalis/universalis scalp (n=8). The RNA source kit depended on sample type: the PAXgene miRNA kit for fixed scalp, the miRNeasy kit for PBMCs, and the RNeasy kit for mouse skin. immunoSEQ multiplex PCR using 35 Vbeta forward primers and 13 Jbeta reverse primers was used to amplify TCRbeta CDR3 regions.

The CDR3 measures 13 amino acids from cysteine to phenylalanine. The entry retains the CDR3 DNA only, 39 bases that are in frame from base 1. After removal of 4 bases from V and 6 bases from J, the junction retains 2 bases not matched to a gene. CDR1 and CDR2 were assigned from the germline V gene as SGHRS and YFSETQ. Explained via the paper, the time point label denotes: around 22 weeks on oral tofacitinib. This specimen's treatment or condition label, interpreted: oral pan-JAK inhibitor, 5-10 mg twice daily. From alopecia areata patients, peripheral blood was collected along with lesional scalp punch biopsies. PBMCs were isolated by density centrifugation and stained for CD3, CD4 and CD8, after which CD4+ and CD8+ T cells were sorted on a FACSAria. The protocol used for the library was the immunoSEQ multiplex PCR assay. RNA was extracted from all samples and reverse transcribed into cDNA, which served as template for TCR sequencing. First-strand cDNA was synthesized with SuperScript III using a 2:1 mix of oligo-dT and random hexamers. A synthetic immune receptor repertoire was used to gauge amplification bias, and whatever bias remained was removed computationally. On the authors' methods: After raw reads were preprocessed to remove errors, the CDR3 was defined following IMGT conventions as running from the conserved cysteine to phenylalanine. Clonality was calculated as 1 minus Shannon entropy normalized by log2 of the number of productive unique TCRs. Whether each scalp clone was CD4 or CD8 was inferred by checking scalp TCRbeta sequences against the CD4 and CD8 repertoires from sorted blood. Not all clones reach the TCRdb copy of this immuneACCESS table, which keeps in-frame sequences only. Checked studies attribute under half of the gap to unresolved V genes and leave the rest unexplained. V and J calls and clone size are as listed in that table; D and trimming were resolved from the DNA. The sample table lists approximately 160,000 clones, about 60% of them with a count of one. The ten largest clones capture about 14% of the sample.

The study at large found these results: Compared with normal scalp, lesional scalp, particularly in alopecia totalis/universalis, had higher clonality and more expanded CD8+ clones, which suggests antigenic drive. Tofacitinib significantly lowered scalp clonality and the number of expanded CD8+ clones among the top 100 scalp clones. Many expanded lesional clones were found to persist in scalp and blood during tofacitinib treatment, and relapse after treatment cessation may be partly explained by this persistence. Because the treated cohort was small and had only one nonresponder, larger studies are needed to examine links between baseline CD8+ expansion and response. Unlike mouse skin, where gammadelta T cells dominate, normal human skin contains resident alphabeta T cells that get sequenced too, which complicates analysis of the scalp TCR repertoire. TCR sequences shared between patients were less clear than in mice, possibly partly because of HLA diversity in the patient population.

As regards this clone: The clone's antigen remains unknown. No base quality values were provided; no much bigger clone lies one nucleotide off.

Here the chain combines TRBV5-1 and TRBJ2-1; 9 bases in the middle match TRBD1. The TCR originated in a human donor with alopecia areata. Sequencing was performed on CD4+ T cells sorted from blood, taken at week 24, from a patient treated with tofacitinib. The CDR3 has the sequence CASSRGQGNEQFF. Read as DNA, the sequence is TGCGCCAGCAGCCGGGGACAGGGCAATGAGCAGTTCTTC.